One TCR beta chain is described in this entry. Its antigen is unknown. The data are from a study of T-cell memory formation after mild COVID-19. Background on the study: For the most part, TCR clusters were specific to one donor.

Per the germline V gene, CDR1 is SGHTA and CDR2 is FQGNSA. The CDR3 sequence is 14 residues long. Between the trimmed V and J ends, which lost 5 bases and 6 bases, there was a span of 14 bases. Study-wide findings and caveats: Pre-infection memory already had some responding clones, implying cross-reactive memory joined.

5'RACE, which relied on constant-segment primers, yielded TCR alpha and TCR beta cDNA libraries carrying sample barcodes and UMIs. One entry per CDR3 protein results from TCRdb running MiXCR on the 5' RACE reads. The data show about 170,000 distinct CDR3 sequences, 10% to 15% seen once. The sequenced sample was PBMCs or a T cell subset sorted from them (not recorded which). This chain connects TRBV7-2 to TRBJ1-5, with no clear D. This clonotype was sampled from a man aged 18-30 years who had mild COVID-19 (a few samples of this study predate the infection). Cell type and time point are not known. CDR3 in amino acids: CASSPPSVGQPQHF. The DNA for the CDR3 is TGTGCCAGCAGCCCCCCAAGTGTGGGTCAGCCCCAGCATTTT.